Each of the 11 T cell receptor beta chains below was sequenced from the same sample in a study of T cell responses to AZD1222 COVID-19 vaccine. The repertoire was sequenced with immunoSEQ multiplex PCR; TCRdb's copy has only in-frame clones and lacks some. This table has roughly 140,000 clones, 80% to 95% appearing once. Source: peripheral blood, taken 28 days after the second AZD1222 dose. All receptors derive from an adult who received the AZD1222 COVID-19 vaccine.

Concerning this clone itself: Other DNA variants within this sample encode the same CDR3. The chain carries TRBV3-1 (or the pseudogene TRBV3-2) and TRBJ1-4, with D maybe TRBD1 (6 bases). The CDR3 totals 15 residues. Germline V gene sequence: CDR1 LGHDT, CDR2 YNNKEL (reference sequence). V lost 1 base to trimming and J lost 5 bases, with 11 bases between them. The CDR3 is CASSQGTGRNEKLFF. The CDR3 nucleotides read TGTGCCAGCAGCCAAGGAACAGGGAGGAATGAAAAACTGTTTTTT.

This chain links TRBV5-1 with TRBJ2-7; 12 bases map to TRBD1. The trim removed 4 bases at V and 3 bases at J, leaving 5 bases unmatched. Germline V gives CDR1 SGHRS, CDR2 YFSETQ. The CDR3 extends over 15 amino acids. In DNA, the CDR3 is TGCGCCAGCAGCCAAGGGACAGGGGGCCTCTACGAGCAGTACTTC. This codes for CASSQGTGGLYEQYF.

This chain joins TRBV9 and TRBJ2-7, with D possibly matching TRBD2 (6 bases). CDR1 SGDLS and CDR2 YYNGEE come from the germline V gene. Trimming pared 2 bases from V and 6 bases from J, leaving 15 bases between. The CDR3 covers 14 residues. The CDR3 region is CASSVPDSSVEQYF. The CDR3 DNA is TGTGCCAGCAGCGTTCCCGATTCTAGCGTCGAGCAGTACTTC.

V gene TRBV5-1 combines with J gene TRBJ2-2, with TRBD2 matching over 7 bases. Germline V gene data show CDR1 as SGHRS and CDR2 as YFSETQ. The V segment lost 4 bases and the J segment 4 bases; nucleotides outside the gene matches: 7. The CDR3 sequence is 15 residues long. The CDR3 loop reads CASSRDYGPTGELFF. DNA of the CDR3: TGCGCCAGCAGCCGGGACTACGGACCCACCGGGGAGCTGTTTTTT. Full variable domain (rest looked up from reference TRBV5-1 and TRBJ2-2): KAGVTQTPRYLIKTRGQQVTLSCSPISGHRSVSWYQQTPGQGLQFLFEYFSETQRNKGNFPGRFSGRQFSNSRSEMNVSTLELGDSALYLCASSRDYGPTGELFFGEGSRLTVL.

This clone was recorded once. CDR3 coding DNA: TGTGCCAGCACCAACAGGGGTGAGGTCACCGGGGAGCTGTTTTTT. Translating it yields CASTNRGEVTGELFF. This chain uses TRBV7-6 with TRBJ2-2; 7 bases map to TRBD1. Germline V gene lookup returns CDR1 SGHVS and CDR2 FNYEAQ. Trimming cost V 7 bases and J 4 bases; bases outside gene matches: 9. CDR3 length: 15 amino acids.

The chain uses TRBV7-9 and TRBJ2-1; D gene unclear. The V gene lost 1 base and the J gene lost 9 bases, with 13 bases spanning the gap. There are 14 residues in the CDR3. CDR1 is SEHNR and CDR2 is FQNEAQ in the germline V gene (reference sequence). CDR3: CASSLDLSPCEQFF. The CDR3 nucleotides are TGTGCCAGCAGCTTAGATTTATCTCCCTGTGAGCAGTTCTTC. Filled out from reference TRBV7-9 and TRBJ2-1, the complete variable domain reads DTGVSQNPRHKITKRGQNVTFRCDPISEHNRLYWYRQTLGQGPEFLTYFQNEAQLEKSRLLSDRFSAERPKGSFSTLEIQRTEQGDSAMYLCASSLDLSPCEQFFGPGTRLTVL.

This chain links TRBV9 with TRBJ2-7; D is unresolved. CDR1 SGDLS and CDR2 YYNGEE come from the germline V gene. The CDR3 consists of 13 residues. V was trimmed by 0 bases and J by 6 bases, leaving 10 bases between them. As DNA, the CDR3 is TGTGCCAGCAGCGTAGTGGAAGGGCGCGAGCAGTACTTC. This sequence encodes CASSVVEGREQYF.

In DNA form, the CDR3 reads TGTGCCAGCAGCCCGGACAGTAACTCTGGAAACACCATATATTTT. It encodes CASSPDSNSGNTIYF. The J gene is TRBJ1-3, the V gene TRBV11-3, with D perhaps matching TRBD1 (6 bases). Trimming shortened V by 5 bases and J by 0 bases, and 11 bases separated the two germline ends. This CDR3 comprises 15 residues. The germline CDR1 and CDR2 sequences are SGHNT and YENEEA. The whole variable domain, remainder taken from reference TRBV11-3 and TRBJ1-3, is EAGVVQSPRYKIIEKKQPVAFWCNPISGHNTLYWYLQNLGQGPELLIRYENEEAVDDSQLPKDRFSAERLKGVDSTLKIQPAELGDSAVYLCASSPDSNSGNTIYFGEGSWLTVV.

The rearrangement uses TRBV3-1 (or the pseudogene TRBV3-2) and TRBJ1-4; D remains ambiguous. Germline CDR1 is LGHDT and CDR2 is YNNKEL (reference sequence). The CDR3 is 14 residues long. Trimming took 1 base from V and 4 from J, leaving 7 bases between them. CDR3 sequence: CASSQGTDNEKLFF. CDR3 bases: TGTGCCAGCAGCCAAGGGACGGATAATGAAAAACTGTTTTTT.

The chain uses TRBV13 and TRBJ2-7; D gene uncertain. The CDR3 is made up of 14 amino acids. Trimming shortened V by 2 bases and J by 2 bases, and 10 bases separated the two germline ends. Germline V gives CDR1 PRHDT, CDR2 FYEKMQ (reference sequence). CDR3 bases: TGTGCCAGCAGCTTAAGGTTGACCCCCTACGAGCAGTACTTC. As protein: CASSLRLTPYEQYF. Drawing the rest from reference TRBV13 and TRBJ2-7, the complete variable domain is AAGVIQSPRHLIKEKRETATLKCYPIPRHDTVYWYQQGPGQDPQFLISFYEKMQSDKGSIPDRFSAQQFSDYHSELNMSSLELGDSALYFCASSLRLTPYEQYFGPGTRLTVT.

This rearrangement joins TRBV6-4 to TRBJ1-1; 9 positions agree with TRBD1. The trim removed 7 bases at V and 1 base at J, leaving 4 bases unmatched. The germline V gene has CDR1 MRHNA and CDR2 SNTAGT. The CDR3 is 14 amino acids. As DNA, the CDR3 is TGTGCCAGCAAACGACAGGGGGAGAACACTGAAGCTTTCTTT. Amino acid sequence: CASKRQGENTEAFF.